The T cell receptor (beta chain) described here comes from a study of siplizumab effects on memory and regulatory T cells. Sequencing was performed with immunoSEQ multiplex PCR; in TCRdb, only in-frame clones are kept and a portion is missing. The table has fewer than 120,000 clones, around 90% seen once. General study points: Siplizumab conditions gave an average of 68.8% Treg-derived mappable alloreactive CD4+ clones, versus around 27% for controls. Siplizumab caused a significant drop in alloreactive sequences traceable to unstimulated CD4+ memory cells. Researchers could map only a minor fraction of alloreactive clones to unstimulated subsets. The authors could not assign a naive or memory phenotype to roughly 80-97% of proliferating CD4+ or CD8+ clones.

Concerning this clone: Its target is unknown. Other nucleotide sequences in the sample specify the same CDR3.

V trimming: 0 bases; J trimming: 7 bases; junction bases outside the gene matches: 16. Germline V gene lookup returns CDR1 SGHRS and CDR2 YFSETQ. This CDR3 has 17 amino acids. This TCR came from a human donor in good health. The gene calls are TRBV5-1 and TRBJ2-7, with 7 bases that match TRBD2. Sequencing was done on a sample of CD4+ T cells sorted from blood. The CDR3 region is CASSLAPGGGSIGEQYF. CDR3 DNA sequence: TGCGCCAGCAGCTTGGCCCCGGGTGGCGGGAGTATTGGTGAGCAGTACTTC.